Following are 21 T cell receptor beta chains from one sample sequenced in a study of response to subunit inactivated influenza vaccine (dated by TCRdb to the late 2010s). The time point label on this specimen signifies: approximately 40 days after influenza vaccine administration. The receptor library was made with RT-PCR. Sequenced using an Illumina HiSeq 2500. The public reads were quality trimmed at Q25 with fastp and then assembled into clones with MiXCR by TCRdb, keeping productive beta chains. One record per CDR3 amino acid sequence lists the most common genes and DNA. Within this sample are fewer than 650,000 distinct CDR3 sequences, with over 10% of them counted one time only. The biggest ten clones account for about 12% of the sample. The sequencing here drew on PBMCs from blood, taken roughly 46 days after vaccination. The receptor source for this set is a man aged 45-60 years who received an inactivated influenza vaccine. Donor details come from another sample of the same person, matched by shared clones.

This clonotype was seen a handful of times. This rearrangement joins TRBV5-1 to TRBJ2-2, with D perhaps TRBD1 (6 bases). CDR1 and CDR2 (germline): SGHRS, YFSETQ. The CDR3 length is 16 residues. The germline V and J ends were trimmed by 3 bases and 0 bases, with 12 bases remaining between them. CDR3 loop: CASSYGQPTNTGELFF. CDR3 sequence (DNA): TGCGCCAGCAGCTACGGACAGCCGACGAACACCGGGGAGCTGTTTTTT. The entire variable domain, with the rest obtained from reference TRBV5-1 and TRBJ2-2, is as follows: KAGVTQTPRYLIKTRGQQVTLSCSPISGHRSVSWYQQTPGQGLQFLFEYFSETQRNKGNFPGRFSGRQFSNSRSEMNVSTLELGDSALYLCASSYGQPTNTGELFFGEGSRLTVL.

The J gene is TRBJ2-5, the V gene TRBV20-1; D perhaps matches TRBD1 (6 bases). This CDR3 has 14 amino acids. Trimming removed 6 bases at V and 1 base at J, with 15 bases between. Germline loops: CDR1 DFQATT, CDR2 SNEGSKA (reference sequence). The CDR3 DNA reads TGCAGTGCGAGCCCCAGGGGTTTCCAAGAGACCCAGTACTTC. It codes for CSASPRGFQETQYF.

The chain links TRBV5-1 to TRBJ2-5; D is perhaps TRBD1 (5 bases). CDR1 SGHRS and CDR2 YFSETQ come from the germline V gene. The CDR3 loop spans 15 amino acids. V lost 4 bases to trimming and J lost 4 bases, with 17 bases between them. DNA for the CDR3: TGCGCCAGCAGCCTTCCCGGTAGGGGCCGAGAGACCCAGTACTTC. Amino acid sequence: CASSLPGRGRETQYF.

This clonotype occurred many times. The gene calls are TRBV20-1 and TRBJ2-3, with 7 nucleotides matching TRBD1. The germline CDR1 and CDR2 sequences are DFQATT and SNEGSKA (reference sequence). Trimming at V came to 1 base and at J to 1 base, leaving 5 bases not matched to a gene. This CDR3 is 15 amino acids long. CDR3 region: CSARGKGAGTDTQYF. The DNA of the CDR3 is TGCAGTGCTAGAGGCAAGGGGGCTGGCACAGATACGCAGTATTTT.

V gene TRBV20-1 combines with J gene TRBJ2-5, with a tentative D call TRBD2 (5 bases). V was pared by 6 bases and J by 2 bases, with 19 bases between. Germline CDR1 reads DFQATT; CDR2 reads SNEGSKA (reference sequence). The CDR3 sequence is 15 residues long. For the CDR3, the DNA is TGCAGTGCCAGCGGCTTCCCGGGTCCGCAAGAGACCCAGTACTTC. Its translation is CSASGFPGPQETQYF.

This clonotype was seen many times. V usage is TRBV10-3 and J usage is TRBJ2-2; 14 nucleotides match TRBD2. Trimming at V came to 10 bases and at J to 2 bases, leaving 12 bases not matched to a gene. This CDR3 region has 18 residues. Germline loops: CDR1 ENHRY, CDR2 SYGVKD. CDR3 residues: CATKDPGLAGANTGELFF. CDR3 DNA: TGTGCCACGAAAGATCCGGGACTAGCGGGAGCAAACACCGGGGAGCTGTTTTTT.

CDR3 loop: CASSSTLGGGRDEQFF. CDR3 DNA: TGTGCCAGCAGTTCCACTCTCGGTGGGGGGAGGGATGAGCAGTTCTTC. The chain couples TRBV28 to TRBJ2-1, with 7 positions matching TRBD2. V was pared by 4 bases and J by 8 bases, with 14 bases of the junction left unmatched. The CDR3 length is 16 residues. Germline CDR1 is MDHEN and CDR2 is SYDVKM. Looking up the rest from reference TRBV28 and TRBJ2-1 gives the full variable domain: DVKVTQSSRYLVKRTGEKVFLECVQDMDHENMFWYRQDPGLGLRLIYFSYDVKMKEKGDIPEGYSVSREKKERFSLILESASTNQTSMYLCASSSTLGGGRDEQFFGPGTRLTVL.

V and J are TRBV9 and TRBJ2-7; 8 bases agree with TRBD2. J gave up 5 bases and V 2 bases, and 6 bases lay outside the gene matches. There are 14 residues in the CDR3. Germline V gene lookup returns CDR1 SGDLS and CDR2 YYNGEE. The CDR3 DNA reads TGTGCCAGCAGCGTTTCGGGAGGGCCTGACGAGCAGTACTTC. This sequence encodes CASSVSGGPDEQYF.

This clonotype was observed a few times. CDR3 sequence: CASSQDSRRREQYF. The CDR3 DNA follows: TGTGCCAGCAGCCAAGATTCTAGGAGGCGCGAGCAGTACTTC. The chain uses TRBV3-1 and TRBJ2-7, with a possible D match to TRBD2 (5 bases). Germline values: CDR1 LGHDT, CDR2 YNNKEL (reference sequence). V was clipped by 0 bases and J by 6 bases, with 12 bases between them. The CDR3 is 14 residues long.

This clonotype was counted only a few times. The chain links TRBV12-3 or TRBV12-4 to TRBJ2-7; D call uncertain. With 5 bases removed from V and 12 bases from J, the gap between germline ends came to 17 bases. This CDR3 comprises 12 residues. This CDR3 is CASSPPGGPGYF. CDR3 in DNA: TGTGCCAGCAGTCCCCCAGGCGGCCCGGGGTACTTC.

The rearrangement joins TRBV29-1 to TRBJ2-1; D is uncertain. In germline, CDR1 is SQVTM, CDR2 ANQGSEA. The length of the CDR3 is 13 residues. The germline V and J ends were trimmed by 2 bases and 0 bases, with 5 bases remaining between them. CDR3 sequence: CSVEHLSYNEQFF. CDR3 nucleotide sequence: TGCAGCGTTGAACACCTCTCCTACAATGAGCAGTTCTTC.

This clonotype was seen more than once but under ten times. This chain uses TRBV20-1 with TRBJ1-5; possible D gene TRBD1, 5 bases. This CDR3 is 13 amino acids long. Germline V gives CDR1 DFQATT, CDR2 SNEGSKA (reference sequence). V was shortened by 5 bases and J by 1 base, with 9 bases between the two germline ends. CDR3 in DNA: TGCAGTGCTGTATGGGACAGCAATCAGCCCCAGCATTTT. Protein: CSAVWDSNQPQHF.

The CDR3 spells CASMSGLNGYTDTQYF. Here the CDR3 DNA reads TGTGCCAGCATGTCGGGTTTGAATGGCTACACAGATACGCAGTATTTT. This chain connects TRBV6-1 to TRBJ2-3; no clear D. This CDR3 region has 16 residues. Germline V gene lookup returns CDR1 MNHNS and CDR2 SASEGT. With 7 bases removed from V and 2 bases from J, the gap between germline ends came to 19 bases.

The chain joins TRBV15 to TRBJ2-7, with 7 bases fitting TRBD2. CDR3 length: 15 amino acids. V dropped 4 bases and J dropped 4; count of bases not matched to a gene: 10. The germline gives CDR1 LNHNV, CDR2 YYDKDF (reference sequence). The CDR3: CATSIERDRPYEQYF. CDR3 sequence (DNA): TGTGCCACCAGCATCGAGCGGGACCGGCCTTACGAGCAGTACTTC.

The V call is TRBV7-9, the J call TRBJ1-5; no clear D. This CDR3 is 13 amino acids long. V was pared by 5 bases and J by 6 bases, with 11 bases between. Per germline, CDR1 SEHNR and CDR2 FQNEAQ (reference sequence). In nucleotides, the CDR3 is TGTGCCAGCAGCCCGACATCGGGTCAGCCCCAGCATTTT. Amino acid sequence: CASSPTSGQPQHF.

This clonotype was observed many times. The chain has TRBV20-1 and TRBJ2-7; 13 nucleotides line up with TRBD2. V was pared by 5 bases and J by 3 bases, with 7 bases of the junction left unmatched. The CDR3 is 15 residues long. Germline V gives CDR1 DFQATT, CDR2 SNEGSKA (reference sequence). In nucleotides, the CDR3 is TGCAGTGCTGAGTCCGGGACTAGCGGGATCTACGAGCAGTACTTC. Its protein is CSAESGTSGIYEQYF.

The chain combines TRBV15 with TRBJ2-3; D could derive from TRBD1 or TRBD2 (5 bases each). The CDR3 length is 15 residues. V shed 5 bases and J shed 2 bases, with 14 bases lying between them. From germline, CDR1 is LNHNV and CDR2 YYDKDF (reference sequence). The CDR3 region has the DNA TGTGCCACCAGCTTGGGACGGTATATCACAGATACGCAGTATTTT. This translates into CATSLGRYITDTQYF.

This clonotype was seen ten or more times. V gene TRBV4-3 combines with J gene TRBJ1-3, with D perhaps TRBD1 (6 bases). The CDR3 is 15 residues long. V was trimmed by 1 base and J by 3 bases, leaving 10 bases between them. Germline V gene data show CDR1 as LGHNA and CDR2 as YSLEER. The CDR3 DNA reads TGCGCCAGCAGCCAAGTTACAGGGATTGGAAACACCATATATTTT. It translates to CASSQVTGIGNTIYF.

In this sample, this clonotype turned up a few times. The chain is built from TRBV9 and TRBJ1-5; unclear D gene. The V and J ends lost 3 bases and 6 bases respectively, with 13 bases between them. The CDR3 is 14 amino acids. Germline V lookup: CDR1 SGDLS, CDR2 YYNGEE. The CDR3 DNA reads TGTGCCAGCAGCGCCGGGTTGGGGATTCAGCCCCAGCATTTT. Translated: CASSAGLGIQPQHF. The full variable domain, its missing parts supplied by reference TRBV9 and TRBJ1-5, is DSGVTQTPKHLITATGQRVTLRCSPRSGDLSVYWYQQSLDQGLQFLIQYYNGEERAKGNILERFSAQQFPDLHSELNLSSLELGDSALYFCASSAGLGIQPQHFGDGTRLSIL.

This clonotype was seen a handful of times. The J gene is TRBJ2-1, the V gene TRBV5-1, with D possibly matching TRBD2 (6 bases). Germline loops: CDR1 SGHRS, CDR2 YFSETQ. Trimming removed 3 bases from V and 2 bases from J, with 9 bases in between. CDR3 length equals 14 residues. The CDR3 here is CASSSGGTYNEQFF. CDR3 nucleotides: TGCGCCAGCAGCTCGGGCGGGACCTACAATGAGCAGTTCTTC.

This clonotype occurred a few times. The CDR3 loop is CSASIPTSPQTQYF. The CDR3 DNA sequence: TGCAGTGCTAGTATCCCGACTAGCCCCCAGACCCAGTACTTC. The chain combines TRBV20-1 with TRBJ2-5; 7 positions match TRBD2. Germline V gene lookup returns CDR1 DFQATT and CDR2 SNEGSKA (reference sequence). Unmatched junction bases numbered 10, after V lost 3 bases and J lost 6 bases. This CDR3 has 14 residues.